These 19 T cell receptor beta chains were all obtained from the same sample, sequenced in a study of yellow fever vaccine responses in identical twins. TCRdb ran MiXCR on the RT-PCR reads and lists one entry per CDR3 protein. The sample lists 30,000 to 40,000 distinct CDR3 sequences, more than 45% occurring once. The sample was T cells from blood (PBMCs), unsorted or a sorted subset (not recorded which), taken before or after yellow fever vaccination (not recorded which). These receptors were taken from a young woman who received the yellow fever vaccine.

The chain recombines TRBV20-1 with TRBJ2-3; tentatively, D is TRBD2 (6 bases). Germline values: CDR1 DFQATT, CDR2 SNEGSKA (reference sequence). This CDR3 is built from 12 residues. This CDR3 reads CSNKLASDTQYF. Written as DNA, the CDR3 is TGCAGCAATAAACTAGCCTCAGATACGCAGTATTTT.

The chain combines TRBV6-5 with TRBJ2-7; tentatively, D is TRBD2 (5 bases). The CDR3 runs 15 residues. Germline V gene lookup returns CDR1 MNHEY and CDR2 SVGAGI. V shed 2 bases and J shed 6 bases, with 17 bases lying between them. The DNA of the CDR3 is TGTGCCAGCAGTTACGGTCGCGGAGGTTTGGCCGAGCAGTACTTC. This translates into CASSYGRGGLAEQYF.

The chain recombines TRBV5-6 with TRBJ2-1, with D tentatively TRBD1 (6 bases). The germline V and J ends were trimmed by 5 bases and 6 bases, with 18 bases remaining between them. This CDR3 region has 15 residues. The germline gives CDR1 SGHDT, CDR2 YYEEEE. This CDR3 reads CASRFSKGDRNEQFF. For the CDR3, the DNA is TGTGCCAGCAGATTTTCAAAGGGGGACCGCAATGAGCAGTTCTTC. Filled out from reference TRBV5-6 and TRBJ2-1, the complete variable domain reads DAGVTQSPTHLIKTRGQQVTLRCSPKSGHDTVSWYQQALGQGPQFIFQYYEEEERQRGNFPDRFSGHQFPNYSSELNVNALLLGDSALYLCASRFSKGDRNEQFFGPGTRLTVL.

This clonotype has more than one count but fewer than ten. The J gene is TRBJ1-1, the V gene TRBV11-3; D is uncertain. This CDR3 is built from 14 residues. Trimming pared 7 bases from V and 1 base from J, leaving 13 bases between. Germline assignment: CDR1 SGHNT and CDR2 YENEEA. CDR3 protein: CASTGLGGNTEAFF. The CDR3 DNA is TGTGCCAGCACCGGGCTAGGAGGGAACACTGAAGCTTTCTTT.

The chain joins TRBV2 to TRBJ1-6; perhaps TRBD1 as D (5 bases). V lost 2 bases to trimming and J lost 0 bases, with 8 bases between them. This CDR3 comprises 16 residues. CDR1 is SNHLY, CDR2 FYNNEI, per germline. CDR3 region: CASSERGSSYNSPLHF. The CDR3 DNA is TGTGCCAGCAGTGAAAGGGGTAGCTCCTATAATTCACCCCTCCACTTT. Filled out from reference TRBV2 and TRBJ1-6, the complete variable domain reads EPEVTQTPSHQVTQMGQEVILRCVPISNHLYFYWYRQILGQKVEFLVSFYNNEISEKSEIFDDQFSVERPDGSNFTLKIRSTKLEDSAMYFCASSERGSSYNSPLHFGNGTRLTVT.

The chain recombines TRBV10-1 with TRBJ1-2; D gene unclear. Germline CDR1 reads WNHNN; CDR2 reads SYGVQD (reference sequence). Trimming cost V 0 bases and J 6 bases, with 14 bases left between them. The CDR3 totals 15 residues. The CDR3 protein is CASSESGGGPDGYTF. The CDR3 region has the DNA TGCGCCAGCAGTGAGTCAGGTGGAGGGCCCGATGGCTACACCTTC.

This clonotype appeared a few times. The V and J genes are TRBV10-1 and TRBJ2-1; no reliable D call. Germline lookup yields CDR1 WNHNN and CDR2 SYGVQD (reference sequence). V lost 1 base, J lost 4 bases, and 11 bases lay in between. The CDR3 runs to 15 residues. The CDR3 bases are TGCGCCAGCAGTGAGTGGGGTTACCGGTACAATGAGCAGTTCTTC. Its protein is CASSEWGYRYNEQFF.

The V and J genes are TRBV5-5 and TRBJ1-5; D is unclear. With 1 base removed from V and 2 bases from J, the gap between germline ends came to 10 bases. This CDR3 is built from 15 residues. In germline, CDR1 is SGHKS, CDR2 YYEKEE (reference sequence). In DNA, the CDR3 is TGTGCCAGCAGCTTGCTGGACGGGGGCAATCAGCCCCAGCATTTT. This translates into CASSLLDGGNQPQHF.

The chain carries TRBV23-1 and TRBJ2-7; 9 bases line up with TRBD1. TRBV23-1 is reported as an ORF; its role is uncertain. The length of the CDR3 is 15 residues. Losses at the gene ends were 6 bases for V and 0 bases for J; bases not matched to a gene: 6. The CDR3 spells CASSRGQGASYEQYV. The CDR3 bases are TGCGCCAGCAGCCGGGGACAGGGAGCCTCCTACGAGCAGTACGTC.

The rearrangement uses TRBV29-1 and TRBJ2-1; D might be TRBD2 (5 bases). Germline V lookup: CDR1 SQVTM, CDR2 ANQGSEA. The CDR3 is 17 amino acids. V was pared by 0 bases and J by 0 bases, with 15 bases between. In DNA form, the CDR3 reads TGCAGCGTTGAAGATCGGCCTAGCCCCAGCTCCTACAATGAGCAGTTCTTC. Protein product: CSVEDRPSPSSYNEQFF.

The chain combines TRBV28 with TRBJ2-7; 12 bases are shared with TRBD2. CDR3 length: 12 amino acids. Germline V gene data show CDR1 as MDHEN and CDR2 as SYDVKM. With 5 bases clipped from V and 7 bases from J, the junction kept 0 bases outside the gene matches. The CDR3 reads CASSGTSGEQYV. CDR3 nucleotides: TGTGCCAGCAGTGGGACTAGCGGGGAGCAGTACGTC.

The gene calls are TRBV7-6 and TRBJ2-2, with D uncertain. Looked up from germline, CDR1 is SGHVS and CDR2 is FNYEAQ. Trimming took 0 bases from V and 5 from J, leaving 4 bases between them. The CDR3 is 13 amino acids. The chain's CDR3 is CASSLAPTGELFF. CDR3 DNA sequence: TGTGCCAGCAGCTTAGCGCCGACCGGGGAGCTGTTTTTT.

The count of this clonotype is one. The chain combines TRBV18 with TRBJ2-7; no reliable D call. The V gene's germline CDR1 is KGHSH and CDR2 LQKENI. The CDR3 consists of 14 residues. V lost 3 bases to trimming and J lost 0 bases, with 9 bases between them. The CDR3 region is CASSPTLSSYEQYF. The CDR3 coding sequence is TGTGCCAGCTCACCGACACTGAGCTCCTACGAGCAGTACTTC.

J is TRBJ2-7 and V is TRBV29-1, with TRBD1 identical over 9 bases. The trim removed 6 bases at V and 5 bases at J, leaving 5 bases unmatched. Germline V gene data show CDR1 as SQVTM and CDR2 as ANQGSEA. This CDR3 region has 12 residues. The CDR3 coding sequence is TGCAGCGTATCCGGACAGGGGCACGAGCAGTACGTC. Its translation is CSVSGQGHEQYV.

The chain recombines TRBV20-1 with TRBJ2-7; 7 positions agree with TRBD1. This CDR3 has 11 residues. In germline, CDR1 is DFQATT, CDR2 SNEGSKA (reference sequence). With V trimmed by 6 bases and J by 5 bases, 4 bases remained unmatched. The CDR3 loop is CSAVDRDEQYV. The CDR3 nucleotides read TGCAGTGCCGTCGACAGGGACGAGCAGTACGTC.

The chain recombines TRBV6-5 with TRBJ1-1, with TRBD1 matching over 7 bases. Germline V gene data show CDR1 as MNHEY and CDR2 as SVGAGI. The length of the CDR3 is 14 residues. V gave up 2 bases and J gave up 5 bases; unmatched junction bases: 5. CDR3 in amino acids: CASSYRGLGTEAFF. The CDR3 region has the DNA TGTGCCAGCAGTTACAGGGGGCTAGGGACTGAAGCTTTCTTT.

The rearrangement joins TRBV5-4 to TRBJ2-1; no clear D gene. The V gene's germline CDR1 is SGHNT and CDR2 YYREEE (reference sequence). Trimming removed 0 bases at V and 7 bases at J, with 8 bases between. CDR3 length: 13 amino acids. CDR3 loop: CASSLGSENEQFF. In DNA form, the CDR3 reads TGTGCCAGCAGCTTGGGTTCGGAAAATGAGCAGTTCTTC.

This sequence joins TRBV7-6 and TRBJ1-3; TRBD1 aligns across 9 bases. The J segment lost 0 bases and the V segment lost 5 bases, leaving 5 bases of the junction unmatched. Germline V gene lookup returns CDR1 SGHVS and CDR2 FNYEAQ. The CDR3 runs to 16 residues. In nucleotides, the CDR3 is TGTGCCAGCAGCATGGGACAGGGCCCCTCTGGAAACACCATATATTTT. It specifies CASSMGQGPSGNTIYF. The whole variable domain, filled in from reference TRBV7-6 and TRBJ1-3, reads GAGVSQSPRYKVTKRGQDVALRCDPISGHVSLYWYRQALGQGPEFLTYFNYEAQQDKSGLPNDRFSAERPEGSISTLTIQRTEQRDSAMYRCASSMGQGPSGNTIYFGEGSWLTVV.

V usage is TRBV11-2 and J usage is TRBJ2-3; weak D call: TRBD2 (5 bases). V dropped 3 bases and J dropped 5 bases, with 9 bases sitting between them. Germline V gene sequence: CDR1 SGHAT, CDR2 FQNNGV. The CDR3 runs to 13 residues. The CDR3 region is CASSLGVKDTQYF. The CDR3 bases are TGTGCCAGCAGCTTGGGAGTGAAAGATACGCAGTATTTT.